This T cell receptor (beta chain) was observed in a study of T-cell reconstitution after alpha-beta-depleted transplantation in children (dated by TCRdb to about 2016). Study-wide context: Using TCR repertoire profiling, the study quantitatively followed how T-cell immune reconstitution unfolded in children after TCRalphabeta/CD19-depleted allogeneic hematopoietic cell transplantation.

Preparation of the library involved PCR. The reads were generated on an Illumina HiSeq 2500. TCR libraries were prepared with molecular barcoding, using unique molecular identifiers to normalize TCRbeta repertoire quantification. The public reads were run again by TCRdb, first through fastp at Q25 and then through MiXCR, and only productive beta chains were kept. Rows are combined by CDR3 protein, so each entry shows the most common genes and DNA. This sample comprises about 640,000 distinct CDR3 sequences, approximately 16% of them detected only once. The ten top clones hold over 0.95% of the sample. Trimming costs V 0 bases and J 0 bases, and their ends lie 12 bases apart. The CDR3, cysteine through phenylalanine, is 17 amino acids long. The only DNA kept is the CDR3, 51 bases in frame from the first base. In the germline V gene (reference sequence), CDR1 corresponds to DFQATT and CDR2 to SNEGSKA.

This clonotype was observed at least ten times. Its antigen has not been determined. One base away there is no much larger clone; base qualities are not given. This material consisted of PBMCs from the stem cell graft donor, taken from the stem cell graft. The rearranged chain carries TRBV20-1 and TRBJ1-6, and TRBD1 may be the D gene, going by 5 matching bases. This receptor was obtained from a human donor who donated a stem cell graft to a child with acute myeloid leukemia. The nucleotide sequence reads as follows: TGCAGTGCTAGAGATCCCACGGACAACTCCTATAATTCACCCCTCCACTTT. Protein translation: CSARDPTDNSYNSPLHF.